This T cell receptor beta chain derives from a study of T cell repertoires in breast cancer (dated by TCRdb to 2016 to 2017). About the full investigation: The study profiled tumors, lymph nodes and peripheral blood lymphocytes from breast cancer patients, plus peripheral blood from healthy control donors. The majority of the approximately 23 patient tumors analyzed for shared TCRs were ER+/PR+. Nine healthy donors, of an age range similar to that of the patients, were included as controls. On average, approximately 500,000 sequences per sample and roughly 9.9 reads per input cell were obtained by sequencing. Given the low mutational burden of breast cancer and the rarity of common mutations in breast cancer, it was reasoned that TCRs shared between breast cancer patients would target shared antigens. Tumors and tumor-involved lymph nodes were minced, digested with Liberase and DNase, and then passed through 70-um and 40-um filters. Tumor-free lymph nodes were processed without enzymatic digestion, and blood samples were separated by Ficoll. What the authors observed across the whole study: TRBV7 predominance was observed among shared TCRs, which possibly reflected tumor recognition or mispriming bias from eight TRBV7 primers. About fourfold more TCRs were shared with matched tumor repertoires by tumor-involved sentinel lymph nodes than by tumor-free nodes (7.7% versus 2%). Discarding singleton TCRs and sampling only part of each tumor may have missed genuine antitumor clones. About 19 TCR pairs were shared across seven or more patient tumors and rarely found in control blood, suggesting possible tumor specificity. Emulsion RT-PCR was considered qualitative rather than quantitative, since transcript abundance and primer differences skewed clone recovery. Shared TCRs were encoded by various nucleotide sequences, which suggests selection and expansion based on antigen.

Its CDR3 holds 14 amino acids, cysteine through phenylalanine. Only the CDR3 DNA is retained, 42 bases long and in frame from the first base. CDR1 SNHLY and CDR2 FYNNEI were looked up in the germline V gene. At the junction V is shortened by 10 bases and J by 6 bases, with 21 bases in between. To analyze paired alpha-beta TCRs of CD8+ T cells, the researchers used an expanded emulsion RT-PCR method with primers covering all TCR V genes. Before emulsion RT-PCR, CD8+ T cells were isolated using a CD8 positive selection kit and then incubated overnight in roughly 9.3 IU/mL IL-2. The method behind the library was emulsion pairing. A second nested PCR with blocking oligos suppressed unpaired genes, then a third nested PCR added Illumina adaptors and barcodes. Each master mix for emulsion RT-PCR held about 5,000-250,000 T cells along with C-region, Stepout and V-region primers. Emulsions were generated with the Micellula Emulsion and Purification Kit, and RT-PCR used Qiagen OneStep RT-PCR reagents. Pooled libraries were sequenced with paired-end 2 x 250 reads on an Illumina MiSeq. On the study's bioinformatics: Read pairs were joined in Galaxy and clipped at the engineered overlap into separate alpha and beta files; unclipped reads were discarded. Alpha-beta pairs were assigned using CompleteTCR, a MiTCR-based pipeline in which chains sharing read cluster identifiers are linked by an R script. TCR sequences seen only once, which were about 1-3.4%, were removed as potential sequencing errors. Using fastp at Q25 and MiXCR, TCRdb reprocessed the public reads and kept productive beta chains. For every CDR3 protein sequence, its rows merge into one entry that carries the most common genes and DNA. These V and J calls originate from TCRdb's pipeline instead of the authors' own analysis. This sample has about 40,000 distinct CDR3 sequences in its table, and less than 55% of those were observed once. Clones ranked in the top ten supply 60% to 75% of the sample.

A remark on this clonotype: Its antigen specificity is not known. It has no much larger one-base neighbor in the sample; base qualities were not kept.

Source material: CD8+ T cells. The origin of this receptor is a pool of human donors with breast cancer or a healthy control (not recorded which). This chain joins TRBV2 to TRBJ2-5; a tentative D call is TRBD2 (5 bases match). The CDR3 reads as follows: CATDLGSHGQTQYF. The DNA reads TGTGCCACCGATCTGGGGAGTCACGGACAGACCCAGTACTTC. The full variable domain, with segments outside the CDR3 supplied by the reference TRBV2 and TRBJ2-5 proteins, appears as EPEVTQTPSHQVTQMGQEVILRCVPISNHLYFYWYRQILGQKVEFLVSFYNNEISEKSEIFDDQFSVERPDGSNFTLKIRSTKLEDSAMYFCATDLGSHGQTQYFGPGTRLLVL.